This is a list of T cell receptor beta chains from one sample in a study of PD-L1 blockade in urothelial cancer. Sequencing used immunoSEQ multiplex PCR; TCRdb keeps in-frame clones, though not all of them. The sample records 45,000 to 55,000 clones, roughly 84% being singletons. The sequences come from PBMCs, collected around atezolizumab (anti-PD-L1) treatment. The receptor source for this set is a man aged 45 to 65 with urothelial cancer. Each CDR3 is given with its conserved first and last residue. The D gene is left open where the match is weak. Expanded clones are given a class, and other clones once, few, many or no size at all.

>TRBV27|NA|TRBJ1-5|TRBD1
TGTGCCAGCAGTTTGGGGACAGGGGGGGAACAGCCCCAGCATTTT
CASSLGTGGEQPQHF
>TRBV6-5|NA|TRBJ2-7|NA
TGTGCCAGCAGTTACTCTTACAGTTCCTACGAGCAGTACTTC
CASSYSYSSYEQYF
>TRBV19|NA|TRBJ1-2|TRBD1
TGTGCCAGTAGTAGCGACAGGGGGCGCCATGGCTACACCTTC
CASSSDRGRHGYTF
>TRBV7-9|NA|TRBJ1-4|TRBD1
TGTGCCAGCAGCCATGGACAGGAGCATGAAAAACTGTTTTTT
CASSHGQEHEKLFF
>TRBV7-8|NA|TRBJ2-5|NA
TGTGCCAGCAGCTTAGGGCCGGCGGGGGAGACCCAGTACTTC
CASSLGPAGETQYF
>TRBV7-3|NA|TRBJ1-1|TRBD1
TGTGCCAGCAGCTTAGAGGGACAGAATGCTGAAGCTTTCTTT
CASSLEGQNAEAFF
>TRBV7-9|NA|TRBJ2-7|TRBD1
TGTGCCAGCAGCTTAGTAACAGGGGTTTCCTACGAGCAGTACTTC
CASSLVTGVSYEQYF
>TRBV5-4|NA|TRBJ2-5|TRBD1
TGTGCCAGCAGCTTACGGACAGGGAACGGGGAGACCCAGTACTTC
CASSLRTGNGETQYF
>TRBV5-1|once|TRBJ1-1|TRBD1
TGCGCCAGCACCAAACAGGGGGCGAGAACTGAAGCTTTCTTT
CASTKQGARTEAFF
>TRBV27|NA|TRBJ1-2|NA
TGTGCCAGCAGTTTGCGGGGTCCTCTCTATGGCTACACCTTC
CASSLRGPLYGYTF
>TRBV9|NA|TRBJ2-3|TRBD1
TGTGCCAGCAGCGCACGGACAGGGAGCACAGATACGCAGTATTTT
CASSARTGSTDTQYF
>TRBV5-1|NA|TRBJ2-3|NA
TGCGCCAGCGGCTTCCCCGCAGCGGGCCTAAGCACAGATACGCAGTATTTT
CASGFPAAGLSTDTQYF
>TRBV19|NA|TRBJ2-1|TRBD1
TGTGCCAGTAGCTGGACAGGGGACAATGAGCAGTTCTTC
CASSWTGDNEQFF
>TRBV5-1|NA|TRBJ2-3|TRBD2
TGCGCCAGCAGCACCGGACTAGCGGGGGGGCCCACAGATACGCAGTATTTT
CASSTGLAGGPTDTQYF
>TRBV7-9|NA|TRBJ2-5|NA
TGTGCCAGCAGCCATCAAGAGACCCAGTACTTC
CASSHQETQYF
>TRBV9|NA|TRBJ2-5|TRBD1
TGTGCCAGCAGCGTATTTCAGGGGGCTTTAGGGGAGACCCAGTACTTC
CASSVFQGALGETQYF
>TRBV21-1|NA|TRBJ2-1|NA
TGTGCCAGCAGCAAACTCGAACAGCCCCAGCCCAGGGGGCCAAACTACAATGAGCAGTTCTTC
CASSKLEQPQPRGPNYNEQFF
>TRBV11-3|NA|TRBJ2-2|TRBD1
TGTGCCAGCAAGACCGGGACAGGGAAAGGCACCGGGGAGCTGTTTTTT
CASKTGTGKGTGELFF
>TRBV11-2|NA|TRBJ1-2|TRBD1
TGTGCCAGCAGCTTCGGGACAGTTAACTATGGCTACACCTTC
CASSFGTVNYGYTF
>TRBV7-9|NA|TRBJ2-7|TRBD1
TGTGCCAGCAGCTTCCCACAGGGGGACCCAGTGTTTACTTACTACGAGCAGTACTTC
CASSFPQGDPVFTYYEQYF
>TRBV6-4|NA|TRBJ2-6|TRBD2
TGTGCCAGCAGTCCGGGACTAGCGGGGCCCTCTGGGGCCAACGTCCTGACTTTC
CASSPGLAGPSGANVLTF
>TRBV5-4|NA|TRBJ2-3|TRBD2
TGTGCCAGCACCCTGGGAGCGGGATTGGATACGCAGTATTTT
CASTLGAGLDTQYF
>TRBV28|NA|TRBJ2-7|TRBD2
TGTGCCAGCAGAAATAGCGGGACTAACTACGAGCAGTACTTC
CASRNSGTNYEQYF
>TRBV14|NA|TRBJ2-1|TRBD2
TGTGCCAGCAGCCTGGTTGGGGGGGTGATAGCGACAGAGCAGTTCTTC
CASSLVGGVIATEQFF
>TRBV27|NA|TRBJ2-5|TRBD2
TGTGCCAGCAGTTTCGTATGGGGAGGGGAGACCCAGTACTTC
CASSFVWGGETQYF
>TRBV5-4|NA|TRBJ1-2|NA
TGTGCCAGCAACGAACATAAACCGGGACTTAACTATGGCTACACCTTC
CASNEHKPGLNYGYTF
>TRBV21-1|NA|TRBJ1-2|NA
TGTGCCAGCAGCAAAGCGGACAGGGGTAAGAGCTACACCTTC
CASSKADRGKSYTF
>TRBV5-6|NA|TRBJ2-4|NA
TGTGCCAGCTTGGGGGGGCCCGTTCGGAACATTCAGTACTTC
CASLGGPVRNIQYF
>TRBV7-2|few|TRBJ2-7|TRBD2
TGTGCCAGCAGGACCCTAGCGGGAGGTAACGAGCAGTACTTC
CASRTLAGGNEQYF
>TRBV25-1|NA|TRBJ2-7|NA
TGTGCCAGCACAAAACAGGGGCGGGGATCCGAGCAGTACTTC
CASTKQGRGSEQYF
>TRBV28|once|TRBJ2-3|TRBD2
TGTGCCAGCAGTTTCTGGGGGACTAGCGATACGCAGTATTTT
CASSFWGTSDTQYF
>TRBV15|NA|TRBJ2-7|NA
TGTGCCACCAGCTCAAGAAAGGGGCCAGCTCAGACCTACGAGCAGTACTTC
CATSSRKGPAQTYEQYF
>TRBV14|NA|TRBJ1-2|NA
TGTGCCAGCAGCCAAGATCACGGACAGTATGGCTACACCTTC
CASSQDHGQYGYTF
>TRBV5-5|NA|TRBJ2-5|NA
TGTGCCACCAGGGGGCGGGAGAGGGAGACCCAGTACTTC
CATRGRERETQYF
>TRBV9|NA|TRBJ2-1|TRBD2
TGTGCCAGCAGCGTGGCGGGGGATTACAATGAGCAGTTCTTC
CASSVAGDYNEQFF
>TRBV30|NA|TRBJ2-1|TRBD1
TGTGCCTGGCTCAGGGGGAACTCCTACAATGAGCAGTTCTTC
CAWLRGNSYNEQFF
>TRBV11-3|NA|TRBJ2-5|TRBD2
TGTGCCAGCAGCTTGTCCGGGACTAGCGGGGGGGCCGGGACCCAGTACTTC
CASSLSGTSGGAGTQYF
>TRBV28|once|TRBJ2-4|NA
TGTGCCAGCTGGGAGCAGTTGGGGAACATTCAGTACTTC
CASWEQLGNIQYF
>TRBV7-9|NA|TRBJ2-3|NA
TGTGCCAGCAGCTTCGTGGAGGGGTCAGATACGCAGTATTTT
CASSFVEGSDTQYF
>TRBV28|NA|TRBJ1-4|NA
TGTGCCAGCAGTTTATCCCGATGGGGCGAAAAACTGTTTTTT
CASSLSRWGEKLFF
>TRBV7-8|NA|TRBJ1-5|TRBD1
TGTGCCAGCAGCTTAGGGGGACAGGGGGTTCAGCCCCAGCATTTT
CASSLGGQGVQPQHF
>TRBV25-1|NA|TRBJ1-4|TRBD1
TGTGCCAGCAGTGAAGGACAGGGGGGCCTTAATGAAAAACTGTTTTTT
CASSEGQGGLNEKLFF
>TRBV10-2|NA|TRBJ2-1|NA
TGCGCCAGCAGTGAGTCCGGTGCTAGCTCCTACAATGAGCAGTTCTTC
CASSESGASSYNEQFF
>TRBV9|NA|TRBJ2-5|TRBD1
TGTGCCAGCAGCGTAGCTGGGTCAGGGGGCTTCGAGACCCAGTACTTC
CASSVAGSGGFETQYF